The sequence of this TCR beta chain was determined in a study of T cells in localized non-small cell lung cancer. Study-wide results and caveats: There was an association of higher blood T cell density with longer overall survival. Because researchers sequenced only one region of the tumor, heterogeneity is still possible.

This clone was seen only once. Antigen unknown. In germline, CDR1 is MDHEN, CDR2 SYDVKM. The CDR3 is 13 residues long. Trimming cost V 6 bases and J 6 bases; bases outside gene matches: 6. The table came from immunoSEQ multiplex PCR; TCRdb's copy has only in-frame clones and leaves some out. The sample has about 74,000 clones; about four fifths are singletons. This TCR derives from a female donor of 60 years or more with stage I lung adenocarcinoma. The J gene is TRBJ2-7, the V gene TRBV28; 9 bases line up with TRBD2. The material sequenced was peripheral blood, taken before any cancer treatment. CDR3: CASRGAGGREQYF. The CDR3 DNA reads TGTGCCAGCAGGGGAGCGGGGGGTCGCGAGCAGTACTTC.